Sequencing of this TCR beta chain was carried out in a study of T-cell memory formation after mild COVID-19. Notes on the study in general: Clones that shrank (day 15 to 85) were balanced CD4/CD8, whereas later expanders leaned CD4+. Whether second-wave clones peaking at day 37 were SARS-CoV-2 specific went unconfirmed. Cross-reactive memory appears to have joined, as suggested by some responding clones showing up in pre-infection memory.

The sample holds a few counts of this clonotype. What it binds is unknown. Germline CDR1 reads MGHRA; CDR2 reads YSYEKL. V trimming: 4 bases; J trimming: 1 base; junction bases outside the gene matches: 4. The CDR3 covers 14 residues. 5'RACE primed at constant segments yielded TCR alpha and TCR beta cDNA libraries bearing sample barcodes and UMIs. From the 5' RACE reads, TCRdb called clonotypes with MiXCR, one entry per CDR3 protein. The sample includes approximately 560,000 distinct CDR3 sequences, around 15% of them seen just once. The sequenced sample was PBMCs or a T cell subset sorted from them (not recorded which). The chain combines TRBV4-1 with TRBJ2-7; 7 bases are shared with TRBD1. This receptor was obtained from an adult woman who had mild COVID-19 (a few samples of this study predate the infection). Cell type and time point are not known. In DNA form, the CDR3 reads TGCGCCAGCAGCCGGCCGGGACAGTCCTACGAGCAGTACTTC. Encoded protein: CASSRPGQSYEQYF.